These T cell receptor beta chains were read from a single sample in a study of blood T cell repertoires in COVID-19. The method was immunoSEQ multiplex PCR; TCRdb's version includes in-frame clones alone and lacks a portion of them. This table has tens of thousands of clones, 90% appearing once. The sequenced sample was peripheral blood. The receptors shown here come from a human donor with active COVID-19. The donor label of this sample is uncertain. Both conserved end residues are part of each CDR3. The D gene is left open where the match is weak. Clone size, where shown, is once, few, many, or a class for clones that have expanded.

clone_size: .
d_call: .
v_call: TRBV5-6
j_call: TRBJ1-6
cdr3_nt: TGTGCCAGCAGCCCGGAGGGGAGCTCCTATAATTCACCCCTCCACTTT
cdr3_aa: CASSPEGSSYNSPLHF

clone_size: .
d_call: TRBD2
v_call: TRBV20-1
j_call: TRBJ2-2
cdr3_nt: TGCAGTGCTAGTTTCCAGCGGGGAGAAACCGGGGAGCTGTTTTTT
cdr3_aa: CSASFQRGETGELFF

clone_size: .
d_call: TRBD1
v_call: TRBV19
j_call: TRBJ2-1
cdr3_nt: TGTGCCAGTAGTATTGGGACAGAGGCTGTCAATGAGCAGTTCTTC
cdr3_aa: CASSIGTEAVNEQFF

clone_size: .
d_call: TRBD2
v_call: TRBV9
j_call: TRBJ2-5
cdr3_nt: TGTGCCAGCAGCGTGGGTGCGGGGGGGGAGACCCAGTACTTC
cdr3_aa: CASSVGAGGETQYF

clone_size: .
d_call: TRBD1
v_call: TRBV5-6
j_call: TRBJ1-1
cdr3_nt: TGTGCCAGCAGTTGGCCCTGGGGACAGGGAACTGAAGCTTTCTTT
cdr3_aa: CASSWPWGQGTEAFF

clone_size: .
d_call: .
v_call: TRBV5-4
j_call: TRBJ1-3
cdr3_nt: TGTGCCAGCAGCTTGGCGGGGGATGGAAACACCATATATTTT
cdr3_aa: CASSLAGDGNTIYF

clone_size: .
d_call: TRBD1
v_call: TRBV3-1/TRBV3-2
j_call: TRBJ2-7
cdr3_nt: TGTGCCAGCAGCCCGAAATGGGGGACAGTTTCCTACGAGCAGTACTTC
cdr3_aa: CASSPKWGTVSYEQYF

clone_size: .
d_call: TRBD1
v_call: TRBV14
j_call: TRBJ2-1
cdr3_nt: TGTGCCAGCAGCCAAAGAGACAGGGGACAGCAGTTCTTC
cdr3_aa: CASSQRDRGQQFF

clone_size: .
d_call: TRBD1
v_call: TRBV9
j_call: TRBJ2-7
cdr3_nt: TGTGCCAGCAGCCCCCGACAGGGATCGGGCGAGCAGTACTTC
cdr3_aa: CASSPRQGSGEQYF

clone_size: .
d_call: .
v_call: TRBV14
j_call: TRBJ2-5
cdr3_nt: TGTGCCAGCAGCCAGGGGCGGCGATCTAACCAAGAGACCCAGTACTTC
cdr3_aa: CASSQGRRSNQETQYF

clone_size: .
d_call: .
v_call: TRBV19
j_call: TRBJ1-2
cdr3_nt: TGTGCCAGTAAAAACGACAGGACCACTAACTATGGCTACACCTTC
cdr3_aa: CASKNDRTTNYGYTF

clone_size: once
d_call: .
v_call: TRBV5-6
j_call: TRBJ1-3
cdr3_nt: TGTGCCAGCAGCTTGGGCTTGCGGAGCGTAGGAAACACCATATATTTT
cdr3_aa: CASSLGLRSVGNTIYF

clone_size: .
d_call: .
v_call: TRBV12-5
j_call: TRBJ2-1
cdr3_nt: TGTGCTAGTGGCGGGGACTCCTACAATGAGCAGTTCTTC
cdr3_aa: CASGGDSYNEQFF

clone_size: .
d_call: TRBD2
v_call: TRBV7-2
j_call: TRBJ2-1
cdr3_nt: TGTGCCAGCAGCTTAAGGGTAGCGGGGGGGTGGAATGAGCAGTTCTTC
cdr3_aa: CASSLRVAGGWNEQFF

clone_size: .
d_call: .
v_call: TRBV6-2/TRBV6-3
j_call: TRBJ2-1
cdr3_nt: TGTGCCAGCAGTGGGACTGCAACCAGCTCCTACAATGAGCAGTTCTTC
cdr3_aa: CASSGTATSSYNEQFF

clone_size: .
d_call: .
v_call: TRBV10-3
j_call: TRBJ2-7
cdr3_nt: TGTGCCATCAGTGAGTCGCAGGGTGTCCACGAGCAGTACTTC
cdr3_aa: CAISESQGVHEQYF

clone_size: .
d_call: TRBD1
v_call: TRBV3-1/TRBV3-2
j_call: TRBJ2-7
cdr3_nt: TGTGCCAGCAGCCGACCGGGACAGGAGGGTTACGAGCAGTACTTC
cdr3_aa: CASSRPGQEGYEQYF

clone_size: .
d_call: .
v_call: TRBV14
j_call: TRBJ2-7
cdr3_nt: TGTGCCAGCAGCCGACAGGCGCTGATCTACGAGCAGTACTTC
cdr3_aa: CASSRQALIYEQYF

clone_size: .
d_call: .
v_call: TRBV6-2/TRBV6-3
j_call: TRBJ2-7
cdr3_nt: TGTGCCAGCAGTTACTCGTTTGGAGAGGGCGAGCAGTACTTC
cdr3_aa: CASSYSFGEGEQYF

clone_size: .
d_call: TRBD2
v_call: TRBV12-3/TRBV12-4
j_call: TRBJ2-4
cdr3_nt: TGTGCCAGCAGTTTAAATCGGGGGGGCATTCAGTACTTC
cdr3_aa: CASSLNRGGIQYF

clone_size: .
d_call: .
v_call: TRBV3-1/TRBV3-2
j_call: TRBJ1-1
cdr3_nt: TGTGCCAGCAGTCATCCCACAGGCAGGGAGGCCACTGAAGCTTTCTTT
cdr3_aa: CASSHPTGREATEAFF

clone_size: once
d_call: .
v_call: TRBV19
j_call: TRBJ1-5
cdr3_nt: TGTGCCAGTAGTATGGGTACAGGCCTAGGTGATCAGCCCCAGCATTTT
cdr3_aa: CASSMGTGLGDQPQHF

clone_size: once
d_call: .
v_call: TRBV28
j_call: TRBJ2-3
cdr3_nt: TGTGCCAGCAGTCGCGGAGATACGCAGTATTTT
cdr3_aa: CASSRGDTQYF

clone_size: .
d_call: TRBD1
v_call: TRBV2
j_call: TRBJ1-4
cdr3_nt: TGTGCCAGCAGGGGGACAGGGGGATCTAATGAAAAACTGTTTTTT
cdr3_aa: CASRGTGGSNEKLFF

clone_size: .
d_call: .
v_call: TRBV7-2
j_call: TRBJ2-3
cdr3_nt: TGTGCCAGCAGCAGGGAGAGAGTAAGCACAGATACGCAGTATTTT
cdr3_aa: CASSRERVSTDTQYF

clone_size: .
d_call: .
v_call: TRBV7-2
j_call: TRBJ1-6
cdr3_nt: TGTGCCAGCAGCTCACACAGTATCAATTCACCCCTCCACTTT
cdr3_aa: CASSSHSINSPLHF

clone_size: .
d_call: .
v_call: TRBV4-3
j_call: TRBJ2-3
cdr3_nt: TGCGCCAGCAGCCAAGATTTGGAGGATTATACGCAGTATTTT
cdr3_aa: CASSQDLEDYTQYF

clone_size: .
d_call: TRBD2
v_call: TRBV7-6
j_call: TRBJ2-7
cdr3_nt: TGTGCCAGCAGCTTAGTAGCGTCTAGCGGGGGGATTGGCTACGAGCAGTACTTC
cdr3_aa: CASSLVASSGGIGYEQYF

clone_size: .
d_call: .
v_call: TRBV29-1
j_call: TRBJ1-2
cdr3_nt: TGCAGCGTTGAAGATTCTTCGACAGGTTCTAACTATGGCTACACCTTC
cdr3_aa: CSVEDSSTGSNYGYTF

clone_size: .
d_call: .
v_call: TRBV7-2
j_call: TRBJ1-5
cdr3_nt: TGTGCCAGCAGCTTAGCAGGGGTGATCAATCAGCCCCAGCATTTT
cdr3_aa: CASSLAGVINQPQHF

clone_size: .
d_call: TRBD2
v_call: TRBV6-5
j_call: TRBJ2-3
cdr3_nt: TGTGCCAGCAGTCCTCTAGCGGCCCCCACAGATACGCAGTATTTT
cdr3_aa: CASSPLAAPTDTQYF

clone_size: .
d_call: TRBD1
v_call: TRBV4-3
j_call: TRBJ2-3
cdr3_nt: TGCGCCAGCAGCCTAGGTCCGGACAGGGGGTCTAGCACAGATACGCAGTATTTT
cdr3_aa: CASSLGPDRGSSTDTQYF

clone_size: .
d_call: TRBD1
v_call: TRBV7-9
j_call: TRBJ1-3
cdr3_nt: TGTGCCAGCAGCTTACGACAGGGGAGGTTTGGAAACACCATATATTTT
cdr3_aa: CASSLRQGRFGNTIYF

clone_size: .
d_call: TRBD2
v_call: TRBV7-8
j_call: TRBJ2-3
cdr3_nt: TGTGCCAGCAGCTTAGACCCTAGCGGGGGCCGCACAGATACGCAGTATTTT
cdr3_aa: CASSLDPSGGRTDTQYF

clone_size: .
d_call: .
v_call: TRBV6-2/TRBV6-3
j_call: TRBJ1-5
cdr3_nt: TGTGCCAGCAGTTACTTTAGGGGGATTAACAATCAGCCCCAGCATTTT
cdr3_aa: CASSYFRGINNQPQHF

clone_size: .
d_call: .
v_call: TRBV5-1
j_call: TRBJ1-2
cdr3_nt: TGCGCCAGCAGCCTCGGTATAGACAGAAGCTACTATGGCTACACCTTC
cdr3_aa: CASSLGIDRSYYGYTF

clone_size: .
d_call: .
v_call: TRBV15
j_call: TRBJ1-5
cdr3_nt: TGTGCCACCAGTGCCCGACTTTCGGGGTTAGGTGACAATCAGCCCCAGCATTTT
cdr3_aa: CATSARLSGLGDNQPQHF

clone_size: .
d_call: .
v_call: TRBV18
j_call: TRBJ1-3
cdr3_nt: TGTGCCAGCTCACCGCCGGGACTCCAGAGCTCTGGAAACACCATATATTTT
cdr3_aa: CASSPPGLQSSGNTIYF

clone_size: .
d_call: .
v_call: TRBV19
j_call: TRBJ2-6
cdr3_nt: TGTGCCAGTAGGATGGAGGGCGGCCCCCGTCTTTCTGGGGCCAACGTCCTGACTTTC
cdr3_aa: CASRMEGGPRLSGANVLTF

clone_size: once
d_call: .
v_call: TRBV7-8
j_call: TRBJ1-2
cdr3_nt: TGTGCCAGCAGCTTAAACTTGGACAGAGTAGCTAACTATGGCTACACCTTC
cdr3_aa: CASSLNLDRVANYGYTF

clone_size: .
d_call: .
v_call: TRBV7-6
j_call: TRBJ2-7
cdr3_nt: TGTGCCAGCAGCTTAGGGGGGGGCACTTCCTACGAGCAGTACTTC
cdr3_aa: CASSLGGGTSYEQYF

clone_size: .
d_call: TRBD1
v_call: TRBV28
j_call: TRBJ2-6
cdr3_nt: TGTGCCAGCAGTTTTAACAGGGGAATTCTGACTGGGGCCAACGTCCTGACTTTC
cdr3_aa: CASSFNRGILTGANVLTF

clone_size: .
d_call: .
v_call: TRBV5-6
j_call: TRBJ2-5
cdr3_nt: TGTGCCAGCAGCCACGGGGTCCTATTTTGGGAGACCCAGTACTTC
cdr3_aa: CASSHGVLFWETQYF

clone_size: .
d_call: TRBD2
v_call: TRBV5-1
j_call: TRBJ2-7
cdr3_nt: TGCGCCAGCAGCTTGATCGGCGGGAGCTCCTACGAGCAGTACTTC
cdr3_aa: CASSLIGGSSYEQYF

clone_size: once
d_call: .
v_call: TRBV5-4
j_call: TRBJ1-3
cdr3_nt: TGTGCCAGCAGCTTAGAAGGGGCGAGGCGAAACACCATATATTTT
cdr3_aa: CASSLEGARRNTIYF

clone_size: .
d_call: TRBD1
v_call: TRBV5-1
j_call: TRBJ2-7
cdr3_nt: TGCGCCAGCAGCTTGGCGGCGGCAGGGGGTTCCTACGAGCAGTACTTC
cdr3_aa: CASSLAAAGGSYEQYF

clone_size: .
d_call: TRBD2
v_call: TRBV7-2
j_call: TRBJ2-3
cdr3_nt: TGTGCCAGCAGCTTTCGTACTAGCGGGGGGGCTAGAGATACGCAGTATTTT
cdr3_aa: CASSFRTSGGARDTQYF

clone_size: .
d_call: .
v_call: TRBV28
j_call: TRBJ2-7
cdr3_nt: TGTGCCAGCAGTTTATGGACAGCCAACTACGAGCAGTACTTC
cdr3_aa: CASSLWTANYEQYF

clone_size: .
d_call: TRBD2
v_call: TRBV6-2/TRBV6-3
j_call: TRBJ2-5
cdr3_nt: TGTGCCAGCAGTTACCAACTAGCGCACCAAGAGACCCAGTACTTC
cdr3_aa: CASSYQLAHQETQYF

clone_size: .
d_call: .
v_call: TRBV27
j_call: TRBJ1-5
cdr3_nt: TGTGCCAGCAGTACCCACAGGAATAGCAATCAGCCCCAGCATTTT
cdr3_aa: CASSTHRNSNQPQHF

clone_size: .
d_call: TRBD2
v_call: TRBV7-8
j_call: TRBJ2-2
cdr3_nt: TGTGCCAGCAGGTCCCTACTAGCGGGGGGAGGCACCGGGGAGCTGTTTTTT
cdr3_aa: CASRSLLAGGGTGELFF

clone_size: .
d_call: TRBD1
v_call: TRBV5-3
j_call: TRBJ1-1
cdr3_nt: TGTGCCAGAAGCCCCAGACAGGGGATCCTGGCTTTCTTT
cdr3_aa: CARSPRQGILAFF

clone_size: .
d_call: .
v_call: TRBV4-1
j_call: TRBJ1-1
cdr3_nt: TGCGCCAGCAGCCAAGGAGTTCATACCGAAGCTTTCTTT
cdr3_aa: CASSQGVHTEAFF

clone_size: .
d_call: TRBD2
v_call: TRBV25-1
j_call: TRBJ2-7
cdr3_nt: TGTGCCAGCAGTGGTTTAACCGGGTCGGGGGGACGCGAGCAGTACTTC
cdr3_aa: CASSGLTGSGGREQYF